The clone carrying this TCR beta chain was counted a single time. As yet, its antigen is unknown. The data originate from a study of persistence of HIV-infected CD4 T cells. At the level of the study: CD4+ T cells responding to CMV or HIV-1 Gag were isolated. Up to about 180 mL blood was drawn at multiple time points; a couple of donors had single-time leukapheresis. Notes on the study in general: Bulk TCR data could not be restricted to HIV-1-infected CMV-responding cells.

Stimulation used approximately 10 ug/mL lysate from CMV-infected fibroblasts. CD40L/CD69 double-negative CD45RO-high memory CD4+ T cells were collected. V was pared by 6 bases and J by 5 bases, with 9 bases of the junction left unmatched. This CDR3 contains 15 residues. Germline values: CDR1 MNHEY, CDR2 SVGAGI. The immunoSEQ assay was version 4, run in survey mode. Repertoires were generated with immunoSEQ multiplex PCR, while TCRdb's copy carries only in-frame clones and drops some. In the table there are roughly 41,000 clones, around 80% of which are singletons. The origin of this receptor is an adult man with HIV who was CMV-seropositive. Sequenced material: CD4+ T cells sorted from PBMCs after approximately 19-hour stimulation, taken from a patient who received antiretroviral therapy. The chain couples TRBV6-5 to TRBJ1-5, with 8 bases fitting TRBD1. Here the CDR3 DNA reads TGTGCCAGCAGATCCAAGGACAGGGTATATCAGCCCCAGCATTTT. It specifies CASRSKDRVYQPQHF.